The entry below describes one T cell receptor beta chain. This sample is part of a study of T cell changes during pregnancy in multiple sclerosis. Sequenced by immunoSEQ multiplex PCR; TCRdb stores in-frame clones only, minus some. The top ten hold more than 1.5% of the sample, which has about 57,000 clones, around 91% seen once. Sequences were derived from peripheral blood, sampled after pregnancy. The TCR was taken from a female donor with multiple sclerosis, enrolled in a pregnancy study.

The CDR3 region has the DNA TGTGCCAGCAGCTTAGCCGGACACCTTTTTTCACCCCTCCACTTT. Translating it yields CASSLAGHLFSPLHF. The chain couples TRBV7-2 to TRBJ1-6, with D possibly matching TRBD1 (5 bases). V was shortened by 0 bases and J by 9 bases, with 12 bases between the two germline ends. This CDR3 contains 15 residues. Germline CDR1 SGHTA, CDR2 FQGNSA.